This TCR beta chain comes out of a study of cytomegalovirus exposure and HLA in healthy donors (dated by TCRdb to about 2017). The study in broad terms: According to an earlier analysis of several hundred of the donors, about 179 million T cells yielded some 110 million unique TCR beta sequences and about 300 Gb of sequence data. An early release that covered approximately 600 HLA-typed donors contained about 300 gigabases of sequencing data and 80 million or so unique TCR sequences. Of the 350 to 450 genotyped donors, 70% to 90% were placed in the genetic ancestry cluster associated with self-reported Caucasian donors. The aim of the study was to test whether cataloging public T cell receptors could identify signatures of past pathogen exposure. The study profiled the T cell repertoires of 666 subjects by immunosequencing and related them to cytomegalovirus serostatus. Along with the approximately 700-subject first cohort, a separate validation cohort of 120 different subjects was used. To predict cytomegalovirus infection status, the study combined high-throughput TCR immunosequencing, statistical association of individual TCRs with disease status, and machine learning. A later analysis re-examined previously published TCR beta repertoires from hundreds of donors and added high-resolution HLA genotyping to investigate patterns of TCR occurrence. In the later analysis, no new phenotypic data were used to find candidate immune exposures; instead, reliance was placed on TCR beta sequences and their occurrence across donors. An earlier analysis of approximately 580 of the donors used high-throughput TCR beta sequencing to judge whether each TCR beta V gene segment behaved as functional or pseudogenic. Donor age, sex, ethnicity and CMV serostatus were collected together with the repertoire data. In a later genetic analysis, genome-wide SNP genotypes for about 55% of the 666 donors were used, and that subset was treated as a discovery cohort. Every repertoire in the discovery cohort had been generated on one and the same sequencing platform. Class I and class II HLA loci were covered by the typing at four-digit resolution. The number of typed donors differed by locus: about 620-630 for A, B, C, DRB1 and DQB1; 522 for DQA1; some 610 for DPA1; and 450 to 480 for DPB1. Because of strong linkage in the cohort, a few DR-DQ haplotypes were treated as single units for association and clustering. Among 398 genotyped donors of the cohort, an average of roughly 240,000 unique TCR beta nucleotide sequences were sequenced per donor, roughly 18% of them non-productive. Paper-wide results and their limitations: Sequencing depth was assumed to be roughly uniform across donors in the presence/absence analyses, though that assumption may not hold. Compared with equally common non-associated chains, HLA-associated TCR beta chains in a later analysis were more clonally expanded and had lower generation probabilities. The only immune exposure information available for the cohort was CMV serostatus. A later genetic analysis associated a missense DCLRE1C variant with V-gene and J-gene trimming of TCR beta chains, and an independent cohort replicated the association. Linkage disequilibrium might explain the correlated functional status among segregating V segments, but an unknown experimental factor could not be ruled out. Because the 87-base-pair reads could not distinguish some IMGT-functional V segments, including TRBV6-2 and TRBV6-3, those segments were excluded. In vitro tests confirmed that a few of the cytomegalovirus-associated TCR beta chains recognize cytomegalovirus antigens. A total of about 180 TCR beta chains were listed by the study as associated with cytomegalovirus. When HLA alleles, especially DR and DQ, strongly co-occurred, attributing TCR associations to individual alleles was difficult. Only TCR beta chains were sequenced in this cohort, and the absence of alpha or paired-chain data limited detectable features. Seventeen rarely observed V segments, including chromosome 9 orphons, were excluded from the earlier analysis of approximately 600 of the donors because counts were too low. Most TCR sequences were observed very rarely across donors, whereas some public TCRs were present in many individuals. Cytomegalovirus status was reported to be diagnosed by the classifier with high specificity and sensitivity in both the original and validation cohorts. It was suggested by the authors that the approach could potentially be generalized to other disease states and immunological phenotypes. Specific HLA alleles were associated with 15,000 to 20,000 TCR beta sequences at a false discovery rate of 0.05 in a later analysis. According to a later genetic analysis, donors in an Asian-associated ancestry cluster had fewer N-insertions in productive TCRs than the roughly 660-donor mean. A cluster of highly shared sequence variants was judged likely to be a technical artifact of the sequencing pipeline. In a later analysis, TCR association rates were found to vary across HLA loci, with the most associated TCRs seen for DRB1 alleles and the fewest for HLA-C alleles. According to a later analysis, most CMV-associated TCR beta chains appeared to be HLA-restricted, and the HLA associations seemed to be driven largely by CMV exposure. Because some donors lacked HLA typing at each locus, the association tests relied only on the typed subset. A further reported finding was that TCR beta sequences accurately predicted the HLA-A and HLA-B alleles for most subjects in the first cohort. An earlier analysis of approximately 530 of the donors showed that most TCR beta V segments appeared in productive rearrangements either about 87% or about 30% of the time, which broadly matched IMGT annotations. According to a later analysis, parvovirus B19, influenza, CMV and Epstein-Barr virus appeared linked to several top co-occurrence clusters.

On this clone itself: No cognate antigen has been identified for it.

Its CDR3 holds 12 amino acids, cysteine through phenylalanine. The sequence is cut down to CDR3 DNA, 36 bases in frame from base 1. As encoded in the germline V gene (reference sequence), CDR1 is GTSNPN while CDR2 is SVGIG. Cut back by 3 bases and 4 bases, the V and J ends lie 9 bases apart. The cohort was made up of 666 healthy bone marrow donors. At the time of sampling, every cohort member was nominally healthy, though immune exposures that went unrecorded were likely present. The donor was CMV seronegative and was included in the group of over 300 seronegative cohort members. Each donor provided a peripheral blood sample, and peripheral blood mononuclear cells were used for TCR beta sequencing. Genomic DNA extraction from the blood cell samples was performed with the Qiagen DNeasy Blood Extraction Kit. The method behind the library was the immunoSEQ multiplex PCR assay. For the multiplex PCR, a mixture combining 60 forward primers for TCR Vbeta segments and 13 reverse primers for TCR Jbeta segments was used. Amplification of the CDR3 region of rearranged TCR beta genes was performed with a multiplex PCR assay on genomic DNA. Amplified TCR beta libraries were sequenced as 87-base-pair reads on the Illumina HiSeq System. Per the source publication's procedure: A later analysis counted some 80 million unique TCR beta chains across the 666 repertoires, and some 11 million of these chains were shared by at least two donors. Raw reads were error-corrected and collapsed into unique sequences by a nearest-neighbor algorithm in which closely related sequences were merged to remove PCR and sequencing errors. V, D and J gene segments were assigned by aligning CDR3 sequences to IMGT reference sequences. For a sequence to be retained, a match of at least six nucleotides was required to both a V gene segment and a J gene segment. A rearrangement was called productive if the CDR3 had no stop codons and remained in frame with V and J, and every other rearrangement was called non-productive. Following IMGT convention, CDR3 was defined as the stretch from the second conserved V-encoded cysteine up to the conserved J-encoded phenylalanine. The earlier analysis of 550 to 650 of the donors excluded any sequence lacking an unambiguous match to a single V gene segment. In an earlier analysis of several hundred of the donors, a V segment was called functional when productive rearrangements were above 56.7%, and segregating when the standard deviation between donors exceeded 5%. A statistical classification framework was built for diagnosing cytomegalovirus status from the catalog of TCR beta chain sequences. In a later analysis, TCR nucleotide sequences were compared against IMGT/GENE-DB human TR gene sequences so that V and J genes could be assigned. Using the TCRdist pipeline, a later analysis assigned CDR3 sequences along with most-parsimonious VDJ recombination scenarios. In a later analysis, each TCR beta chain was defined by its CDR3 amino acid sequence together with its V-gene family, and reads lacking a unique V-gene family were excluded. In a later analysis, fewer than 600 highly shared, low-generation-probability nucleotide sequences were removed to address suspected cross-contamination and a sequencing artifact. For each public chain, a later analysis derived a clonal expansion index from normalized ranks of inferred template counts within each repertoire. A later analysis computed generation probabilities with a VDJ recombination model fitted to out-of-frame rearrangements, and checked the results against IGoR. A later analysis scored TCR-TCR, TCR-HLA and TCR-CMV co-occurrence with hypergeometric tests, applying a repertoire-size bias correction to TCR pairs. To estimate false discovery rates, a later analysis permuted the HLA or CMV assignments 20 times. A later analysis grouped co-occurring TCRs with DBSCAN, adding TCRdist sequence similarity when clustering within HLA-allele-positive subsets. Co-occurrence clustering excluded repertoires with fewer than 30,000 or more than 120,000 public chains, plus five with anomalous nucleotide sharing. TCRdb took this table from immuneACCESS and kept in-frame rearrangements with V and J called. Such tables lack part of the clones; where checked against another copy, unresolved V genes explain under half of the gap, and the rest is unexplained. V and J calls and clone size come straight from that table; D and trimming were deduced from the DNA. The sample's records list some 150,000 clones. The top ten clones comprise about 2.2% of the sample.

The sequencing input was PBMCs. The clonotype comes from a woman younger than 35 in good health and CMV-seronegative. This chain joins TRBV30 to TRBJ1-2; TRBD1 is a weak D gene call, 5 bases matching. The DNA reads as follows: TGTGCCTGGAGAGAGACAGCCTATGGCTACACCTTC. Protein translation: CAWRETAYGYTF.